This TCR beta chain was identified in a study of T cell clonotyping in hematopoietic cell transplantation. This table comes from immunoSEQ multiplex PCR, and its TCRdb copy is limited to in-frame clones, with some not included. Of some 30,000 clones in the sample, around nine tenths are singletons; the top ten hold about 10%. The CDR3 covers 14 residues. CDR1 SGHNT and CDR2 YENEEA come from the germline V gene. V trimming: 6 bases; J trimming: 4 bases; junction bases outside the gene matches: 7. The sample in question was PBMCs, obtained 100 days after allogeneic stem cell transplant. The receptor was isolated from a female patient aged 45-60 years who had an allogeneic stem cell transplant from a related donor, so the T cells may come from the graft donor. Some clones in this sample may be carry-over from other donors' samples. This chain links TRBV11-3 with TRBJ2-5; 8 nucleotides agree with TRBD2. The CDR3 DNA reads TGTGCCAGCAGTCAACGGGGGGGCGGAGAGACCCAGTACTTC. Translating it yields CASSQRGGGETQYF. Based on the CDR3 plus reference TRBV11-3 and TRBJ2-5, the full variable domain is EAGVVQSPRYKIIEKKQPVAFWCNPISGHNTLYWYLQNLGQGPELLIRYENEEAVDDSQLPKDRFSAERLKGVDSTLKIQPAELGDSAVYLCASSQRGGGETQYFGPGTRLLVL.